The text below deals with one T cell receptor beta chain. Additional DNA sequences in this sample encode the identical CDR3. The approximately 120-subject validation cohort, separate from the approximately 670-subject first cohort, included the donors. This record comes from a study of cytomegalovirus exposure and HLA in healthy donors. The repertoire was sequenced with immunoSEQ multiplex PCR; TCRdb's copy has only in-frame clones and lacks some. The table lists 120,000 or so clones, over 75% of them singletons. Unmatched junction bases numbered 5, after V lost 1 base and J lost 2 bases. The CDR3 sequence is 15 residues long. Germline values: CDR1 SEHNR, CDR2 FQNEAQ (reference sequence).

The J gene is TRBJ2-7, the V gene TRBV7-9, with 7 bases that match TRBD1. The clonotype comes from a woman aged 25 to 39 in good health and CMV-seronegative. Sequencing was carried out using PBMCs. As DNA, the CDR3 is TGTGCCAGCAGCTTAGGGGACAGACCTCCCTACGAGCAGTACTTC. Amino acids: CASSLGDRPPYEQYF. Together with reference TRBV7-9 and TRBJ2-7, the CDR3 gives the full variable domain: DTGVSQNPRHKITKRGQNVTFRCDPISEHNRLYWYRQTLGQGPEFLTYFQNEAQLEKSRLLSDRFSAERPKGSFSTLEIQRTEQGDSAMYLCASSLGDRPPYEQYFGPGTRLTVT.